These 25 T cell receptor beta chains came from one sample sequenced in a study of blood T cells in healthy people across ages. The authors ran a second PCR of about 7 to 12 cycles using a sample-barcoded 5' primer and a J-beta primer mix. TCRdb itself ran the 5' RACE reads through MiXCR, one entry per CDR3 protein. The profile shows some 1.7 million distinct CDR3 sequences, roughly 27% of them singletons. Sequenced sample: blood. The receptors were sampled from a woman in her thirties in good health.

The chain employs TRBV5-1 and TRBJ2-1, with 9 bases identical to TRBD1. Germline-derived CDR1 and CDR2 are SGHRS and YFSETQ. The V gene end was trimmed by 4 bases and the J gene end by 10 bases; junction bases not matched to a gene: 9. The CDR3 totals 14 residues. In DNA form, the CDR3 reads TGCGCCAGCAGCCAGGGACAGGGAAAGTGGGAGCAGTTCTTC. This codes for CASSQGQGKWEQFF. Together with reference TRBV5-1 and TRBJ2-1, the CDR3 gives the full variable domain: KAGVTQTPRYLIKTRGQQVTLSCSPISGHRSVSWYQQTPGQGLQFLFEYFSETQRNKGNFPGRFSGRQFSNSRSEMNVSTLELGDSALYLCASSQGQGKWEQFFGPGTRLTVL.

The V gene is TRBV4-3, the J gene TRBJ2-1; no firm D call. The V end was cut by 0 bases, the J end by 4 bases, with 10 bases between. Germline V gene lookup returns CDR1 LGHNA and CDR2 YSLEER. This CDR3 has 15 residues. CDR3: CASSQDGYTYNEQFF. CDR3 coding DNA: TGCGCCAGCAGCCAAGACGGCTATACATACAATGAGCAGTTCTTC.

This clonotype was seen repeatedly, ten times or more. This chain links TRBV28 with TRBJ2-3; 7 bases are a match to TRBD2. The V and J ends lost 10 bases and 1 base, in that order; junction bases with no gene match: 8. In germline, CDR1 is MDHEN, CDR2 SYDVKM. This CDR3 spans 14 amino acids. The CDR3 sequence: CATRASGGTDTQYF. In DNA, the CDR3 is TGTGCCACCCGGGCCAGCGGGGGCACAGATACGCAGTATTTT.

This clonotype turned up a few times. This sequence joins TRBV7-2 and TRBJ2-3; TRBD1 agrees at 9 bases. This CDR3 is built from 14 residues. Germline V CDR1 and CDR2: SGHTA, FQGNSA. Trimming removed 6 bases from V and 4 bases from J; junction bases left unmatched: 5. DNA of the CDR3: TGTGCCAGCAGGGGACAGGGAGTTTCAGATACGCAGTATTTT. It encodes CASRGQGVSDTQYF.

The sample holds a few counts of this clonotype. V gene TRBV4-3 combines with J gene TRBJ2-1, with D tentatively TRBD2 (6 bases). This CDR3 spans 16 amino acids. Germline assignment: CDR1 LGHNA and CDR2 YSLEER. V was trimmed by 0 bases and J by 4 bases, leaving 13 bases between them. The CDR3 is CASSQDPEGQYNEQFF. In nucleotides, the CDR3 is TGCGCCAGCAGCCAAGATCCGGAGGGCCAGTACAATGAGCAGTTCTTC.

In nucleotides, the CDR3 is TGTGCCAGCAGTTCCCCCCTCCGGGGGCACGAGCAGTACTTC. Translation: CASSSPLRGHEQYF. The chain joins TRBV27 to TRBJ2-7; D assignment may be TRBD1 or TRBD2 (6 bases each). This CDR3 contains 14 residues. The germline gives CDR1 MNHEY, CDR2 SMNVEV (reference sequence). V dropped 4 bases and J dropped 5 bases, with 15 bases sitting between them.

This clonotype was counted only a few times. The rearrangement uses TRBV10-3 and TRBJ1-1; perhaps TRBD1 as D (6 bases). V lost 10 bases, J lost 5 bases, and 23 bases lay in between. Germline CDR1 reads ENHRY; CDR2 reads SYGVKD. This CDR3 has 15 amino acids. The CDR3 DNA sequence: TGTGCCACCACCCGGATACAGGGACCGGGGACTGAAGCTTTCTTT. Its protein product is CATTRIQGPGTEAFF.

This sequence joins TRBV13 and TRBJ2-3; 8 bases align to TRBD1. V lost 5 bases to trimming and J lost 0 bases; unmatched junction nucleotides: 10. Germline loops: CDR1 PRHDT, CDR2 FYEKMQ (reference sequence). The CDR3 has 17 residues. CDR3 DNA sequence: TGTGCCAGCAGCCCCGGCCCTGGGACAGGAAGCACAGATACGCAGTATTTT. Residues: CASSPGPGTGSTDTQYF. The complete variable domain, with remaining parts taken from reference TRBV13 and TRBJ2-3, reads AAGVIQSPRHLIKEKRETATLKCYPIPRHDTVYWYQQGPGQDPQFLISFYEKMQSDKGSIPDRFSAQQFSDYHSELNMSSLELGDSALYFCASSPGPGTGSTDTQYFGPGTRLTVL.

This chain links TRBV11-2 with TRBJ2-2, with a possible D match to TRBD2 (6 bases). The ends were cut back, 0 bases at V and 2 bases at J, with 13 bases in the middle. The CDR3 consists of 17 residues. CDR1 and CDR2 from the germline V gene are SGHAT and FQNNGV. The CDR3 region is CASSLEGRGTNTGELFF. DNA for the CDR3: TGTGCCAGCAGCTTAGAGGGTCGGGGGACTAACACCGGGGAGCTGTTTTTT. Drawing the rest from reference TRBV11-2 and TRBJ2-2, the complete variable domain is EAGVAQSPRYKIIEKRQSVAFWCNPISGHATLYWYQQILGQGPKLLIQFQNNGVVDDSQLPKDRFSAERLKGVDSTLKIQPAKLEDSAVYLCASSLEGRGTNTGELFFGEGSRLTVL.

The chain uses TRBV24-1 and TRBJ2-1; 16 nucleotides line up with TRBD2. With V trimmed by 3 bases and J by 14 bases, 3 bases remained unmatched. This CDR3 contains 14 residues. Germline assignment: CDR1 KGHDR and CDR2 SFDVKD. The CDR3 reads CATSDGTSGGAEFF. DNA for the CDR3: TGTGCCACCAGTGATGGGACTAGCGGGGGGGCCGAGTTCTTC.

The genes are TRBV6-6 and TRBJ2-7, with 7 bases fitting TRBD2. The germline CDR1 and CDR2 sequences are MNHNY and SVGAGI (reference sequence). The CDR3 contains 15 residues. The junction had 6 bases not matched to a gene; V was cut back by 4 bases and J by 0 bases. The CDR3 is CASSFLTSDSYEQYF. As DNA, the CDR3 is TGTGCCAGCAGTTTCCTAACTAGCGACTCCTACGAGCAGTACTTC.

This clonotype was seen a handful of times. The CDR3 nucleotides are TGCAGTGCCCCCCACCAGGGTTGGACTGAAGCTTTCTTT. Translating it yields CSAPHQGWTEAFF. The V and J genes are TRBV20-1 and TRBJ1-1; D possibly corresponds to TRBD1 (5 bases). Trimming shortened V by 6 bases and J by 5 bases, and 16 bases separated the two germline ends. CDR3 length: 13 amino acids. Germline V gives CDR1 DFQATT, CDR2 SNEGSKA (reference sequence).

Many counts were recorded for this clonotype. The chain carries TRBV29-1 and TRBJ2-1; D assignment may be TRBD1 or TRBD2 (6 bases each). The CDR3 runs to 14 residues. Germline V gene lookup returns CDR1 SQVTM and CDR2 ANQGSEA. The V gene lost 7 bases and the J gene lost 5 bases, with 18 bases spanning the gap. Here the CDR3 DNA reads TGCAGCGCAACTCCGGGGGCAGTCGACAATGAGCAGTTCTTC. Its translation is CSATPGAVDNEQFF.

This clonotype was counted once. It may be a read error: a sequence one base away is much more abundant. The chain recombines TRBV4-1 with TRBJ2-6, with D unresolved. This CDR3 contains 17 residues. In germline, CDR1 is MGHRA, CDR2 YSYEKL. In DNA, the CDR3 is TGCGCCAGCAGCCAAGGTTCGATGGTTGCTGGGGTCAACGTCCTGACTTTC. It is translated as CASSQGSMVAGVNVLTF.

Regarding this clonotype: A much larger clonotype is one base distant, so this may be a read error. The V gene is TRBV12-3 or TRBV12-4, the J gene TRBJ2-4; the D call may be TRBD1 or TRBD2 (5 bases each). The CDR3 consists of 15 residues. V was pared by 5 bases and J by 4 bases, with 15 bases between. Here the CDR3 DNA reads TGTGCCAGCAGTATATACGGGGCTAGTAAAAACATTCAGTACTTC. Translating it yields CASSIYGASKNIQYF.

This chain uses TRBV7-9 with TRBJ1-1; 8 bases are a match to TRBD1. From germline, CDR1 is SEHNR and CDR2 FQNEAQ (reference sequence). The CDR3 is 13 amino acids. The J segment lost 4 bases and the V segment lost 6 bases, leaving 4 bases of the junction unmatched. The CDR3 loop reads CASRGQASTEAFF. CDR3 nucleotide sequence: TGTGCCAGCAGGGGACAGGCGAGCACTGAAGCTTTCTTT.

With regard to this clonotype: A clone one base away is much larger, so this may be a read error. V usage is TRBV29-1 and J usage is TRBJ2-7, with 7 bases identical to TRBD1. Germline V gives CDR1 SQVTM, CDR2 ANQGSEA. The CDR3 contains 14 residues. The CDR3 DNA is TGCGGCGTTAGGAACCGGGCAGGGGGAAACGAGCAGTACTTC. Protein: CGVRNRAGGNEQYF.

This clonotype appeared a few times. The CDR3 loop reads CASSQAFLGGQPQHF. The DNA for the CDR3 is TGCGCCAGCAGCCAGGCCTTTCTTGGGGGTCAGCCCCAGCATTTT. The chain carries TRBV4-3 and TRBJ1-5; maybe TRBD1 (5 bases). CDR3 length: 15 residues. V was trimmed by 3 bases and J by 6 bases, leaving 15 bases between them. The germline V gene encodes CDR1 LGHNA and CDR2 YSLEER.

This clonotype was seen a few times. The rearrangement joins TRBV3-1 to TRBJ2-7; TRBD1 matches at 7 bases. Germline V gene data show CDR1 as LGHDT and CDR2 as YNNKEL (reference sequence). Trimming took 4 bases from V and 5 from J; bases not matched to a gene: 5. This CDR3 is 13 amino acids long. DNA of the CDR3: TGTGCCAGCAGCCGGAAAGGGGGCCACGAGCAGTACTTC. Translating gives CASSRKGGHEQYF.

This chain's CDR3 is CSVREFANYGYTF. The CDR3 DNA follows: TGCAGCGTGCGGGAGTTTGCTAACTATGGCTACACCTTC. This chain joins TRBV29-1 and TRBJ1-2; the D is unclear. Trimming cost V 6 bases and J 0 bases, with 11 bases left between them. Germline V CDR1 and CDR2: SQVTM, ANQGSEA. The CDR3 loop spans 13 amino acids.

This clonotype was picked up a small number of times. V is TRBV2 and J is TRBJ2-1, with D possibly being TRBD1 or TRBD2 (6 bases each). V lost 6 bases, J lost 0 bases, and 15 bases lay in between. The CDR3 covers 16 residues. Germline V gives CDR1 SNHLY, CDR2 FYNNEI. CDR3 residues: CASRGSGASSYNEQFF. CDR3 coding DNA: TGTGCCAGCAGGGGGTCGGGGGCTAGCTCCTACAATGAGCAGTTCTTC. The variable domain in full, completed from reference TRBV2 and TRBJ2-1, reads EPEVTQTPSHQVTQMGQEVILRCVPISNHLYFYWYRQILGQKVEFLVSFYNNEISEKSEIFDDQFSVERPDGSNFTLKIRSTKLEDSAMYFCASRGSGASSYNEQFFGPGTRLTVL.

This clonotype was counted between two and nine times. This rearrangement joins TRBV7-2 to TRBJ2-1; D is undetermined. V lost 2 bases, J lost 12 bases, and 14 bases lay in between. Germline V gene data show CDR1 as SGHTA and CDR2 as FQGNSA. This CDR3 is built from 13 residues. The CDR3 here is CASSLLLSPGQFF. The CDR3 DNA is TGTGCCAGCAGCTTACTTTTATCCCCTGGGCAGTTCTTC.

This clonotype was seen only a few times. The chain carries TRBV20-1 and TRBJ1-2; 7 nucleotides agree with TRBD1. Trimming removed 5 bases from V and 2 bases from J; junction bases left unmatched: 5. This CDR3 contains 13 residues. Germline V gene sequence: CDR1 DFQATT, CDR2 SNEGSKA (reference sequence). The CDR3, as DNA: TGCAGTGCTTCCCCGGGACAGAACTATGGCTACACCTTC. Amino acids: CSASPGQNYGYTF.

The chain couples TRBV29-1 to TRBJ2-7; a possible D gene is TRBD2 (5 bases). Per germline, CDR1 SQVTM and CDR2 ANQGSEA. The CDR3 is 14 amino acids. V was cut by 4 bases and J by 0 bases, with 13 bases left in between. The CDR3 region is CSVVEGRSSYEQYF. The CDR3 nucleotides read TGCAGCGTTGTAGAGGGCAGGAGCTCCTACGAGCAGTACTTC.

V gene TRBV4-3 combines with J gene TRBJ2-1; D uncertain. With 0 bases removed from V and 3 bases from J, the gap between germline ends came to 15 bases. This CDR3 has 17 residues. CDR1 and CDR2 from the germline V gene are LGHNA and YSLEER. CDR3: CASSQDAESILYNEQFF. The CDR3 nucleotides read TGCGCCAGCAGCCAAGACGCCGAGAGCATCCTCTACAATGAGCAGTTCTTC.